Listed below are T cell receptor beta chains from one sample, sequenced in a study of Ad26.COV2.S vaccination and SARS-CoV-2 variants. Sequencing used immunoSEQ multiplex PCR; TCRdb keeps in-frame clones, though not all of them. The table includes roughly 380,000 clones, over 75% detected once. Material: peripheral blood, obtained in a trial of Ad26.COV2.S vaccine versus placebo. These receptors were taken from a person between 18 and 65 years old who received the Ad26.COV2.S COVID-19 vaccine or a placebo. The CDR3 runs from the conserved cysteine through the conserved F or W. A D gene is named only where the DNA matches it firmly. Clone size, where shown, is once, few, many, or a class for clones that have expanded.

>TRBV5-4|TRBJ2-1|TRBD1|.
CASRQGLLNEQFF
TGTGCCAGTCGACAGGGGTTGCTCAATGAGCAGTTCTTC
>TRBV29-1|TRBJ1-4|TRBD1|.
CSVLDRLTTNEKLFF
TGCAGCGTTTTGGACAGGCTCACAACTAATGAAAAACTGTTTTTT
>TRBV5-1|TRBJ1-2|.|.
CASSLGGADGYTF
TGCGCCAGCAGCTTGGGAGGGGCCGATGGCTACACCTTC
>TRBV30|TRBJ1-6|.|.
CAWTNRDSPLHF
TGTGCCTGGACCAACAGAGATTCACCCCTCCACTTT
>TRBV12-3/TRBV12-4|TRBJ2-2|.|once
CASRPQGTGELFF
TGTGCCAGCCGCCCCCAGGGTACCGGGGAGCTGTTTTTT
>TRBV24-1|TRBJ2-3|TRBD1|.
CATSFPGQIYADTQYF
TGTGCCACCAGTTTTCCGGGACAGATTTATGCAGATACGCAGTATTTT
>TRBV6-6|TRBJ2-3|.|.
CASSFRRGPTDTQYF
TGTGCCAGCAGTTTTCGCCGCGGCCCCACAGATACGCAGTATTTT
>TRBV9|TRBJ1-2|.|once
CASSGGTPLNNYGYTF
TGTGCCAGCAGCGGGGGGACGCCCCTGAATAACTATGGCTACACCTTC
>TRBV28|TRBJ2-7|.|.
CASSFKGRSTYEQYF
TGTGCCAGCAGTTTCAAGGGGCGGTCCACCTACGAGCAGTACTTC
>TRBV12-3/TRBV12-4|TRBJ1-1|.|.
CASSGEFVEAFF
TGTGCCAGTAGTGGGGAATTCGTTGAAGCTTTCTTT
>TRBV6-6|TRBJ1-2|TRBD1|few
CASSSGQGSYGYTF
TGTGCCAGCAGTTCAGGACAGGGTAGCTATGGCTACACCTTC
>TRBV28|TRBJ1-3|.|.
CASSLRWGRYGNTIYF
TGTGCCAGCAGTTTACGATGGGGGAGATATGGAAACACCATATATTTT
>TRBV30|TRBJ2-7|TRBD1|.
CAWRGTGGEQYF
TGTGCCTGGAGGGGGACAGGGGGTGAGCAGTACTTC
>TRBV5-1|TRBJ2-1|TRBD1|.
CASSRDRGNNEQFF
TGCGCCAGCAGCCGGGACAGGGGTAACAATGAGCAGTTCTTC
>TRBV19|TRBJ2-2|.|.
CASSRPPGAGSWELFF
TGTGCCAGTAGTAGACCCCCGGGGGCTGGAAGTTGGGAGCTGTTTTTT
>TRBV7-9|TRBJ1-2|TRBD1|.
CASSPRTGAVGLYYGYTF
TGTGCCAGCAGCCCCCGGACAGGGGCGGTTGGATTATACTATGGCTACACCTTC
>TRBV7-2|TRBJ2-1|.|.
CASSLDSGGHNEQFF
TGTGCCAGCAGCTTAGACTCCGGGGGCCACAATGAGCAGTTCTTC
>TRBV4-3|TRBJ1-2|.|once
CASSSDLHNYGYTF
TGCGCCAGCAGCTCAGACCTACATAACTATGGCTACACCTTC
>TRBV19|TRBJ1-5|.|.
CASSTQPGENQPQHF
TGTGCCAGTAGCACCCAACCGGGGGAAAATCAGCCCCAGCATTTT
>TRBV19|TRBJ1-6|.|.
CASSIDAGLGSPLHF
TGTGCCAGTAGTATAGATGCAGGCCTAGGTTCACCCCTCCACTTT
>TRBV19|TRBJ2-2|.|.
CASSIDSAPPGELFF
TGTGCCAGTAGTATAGACAGTGCGCCCCCCGGGGAGCTGTTTTTT
>TRBV3-1/TRBV3-2|TRBJ2-5|.|.
CASSQRRSWQETQYF
TGTGCCAGCAGCCAAAGACGGTCCTGGCAAGAGACCCAGTACTTC
>TRBV13|TRBJ1-6|.|once
CASSSRDYNSPLHF
TGTGCCAGCAGCTCCCGGGATTATAATTCACCCCTCCACTTT
>TRBV7-6|TRBJ2-5|.|.
CASSLAGETQYF
TGTGCCAGCAGCTTAGCGGGGGAGACCCAGTACTTC
>TRBV28|TRBJ2-7|TRBD2|.
CASSPLLAGKTYEQYF
TGTGCCAGCAGTCCCTTATTAGCGGGGAAAACCTACGAGCAGTACTTC
>TRBV5-6|TRBJ2-5|TRBD2|.
CASSWGLAGGQETQYF
TGTGCCAGCAGCTGGGGACTAGCGGGGGGTCAAGAGACCCAGTACTTC
>TRBV4-1|TRBJ2-3|.|few
CASSQDLTTDTQYF
TGCGCCAGCAGCCAAGATTTGACTACAGATACGCAGTATTTT
>TRBV7-8|TRBJ1-2|.|.
CASSLWGPGTGANYGYTF
TGTGCCAGCAGCTTATGGGGACCCGGAACGGGGGCCAACTATGGCTACACCTTC
>TRBV30|TRBJ2-2|.|.
CAWSVPTRESGELFF
TGTGCCTGGAGTGTTCCAACCAGGGAATCCGGGGAGCTGTTTTTT
>TRBV12-3/TRBV12-4|TRBJ2-3|.|.
CASSFRSEGAQYF
TGTGCCAGCAGTTTTCGTTCTGAGGGTGCGCAGTATTTT
>TRBV10-3|TRBJ2-5|.|.
CAIRDQETQYF
TGTGCCATCAGAGACCAAGAGACCCAGTACTTC
>TRBV7-2|TRBJ1-6|.|.
CASSQGGRHGGSPLHF
TGTGCCAGCAGCCAAGGTGGCAGGCATGGTGGTTCACCCCTCCACTTT
>TRBV6-5|TRBJ1-4|TRBD1|.
CASRRTGEREKLFF
TGTGCCAGCAGAAGGACAGGGGAAAGGGAAAAACTGTTTTTT
>TRBV28|TRBJ1-1|.|.
CASSQLNTEAFF
TGTGCCAGCAGCCAACTGAACACTGAAGCTTTCTTT
>TRBV3-1/TRBV3-2|TRBJ2-5|.|.
CASSQERTSGETQYF
TGTGCCAGCAGCCAAGAAAGAACATCTGGGGAGACCCAGTACTTC
>TRBV4-3|TRBJ1-4|TRBD1|.
CASSQETGGGEKLFF
TGCGCCAGCAGCCAAGAAACAGGGGGGGGCGAAAAACTGTTTTTT
>TRBV28|TRBJ2-5|.|.
CASSLRARVQETQYF
TGTGCCAGCAGTTTAAGGGCACGAGTCCAAGAGACCCAGTACTTC
>TRBV12-3/TRBV12-4|TRBJ2-1|.|once
CASSPTPVEQFF
TGTGCCAGCAGCCCCACCCCGGTTGAGCAGTTCTTC
>TRBV27|TRBJ1-1|TRBD1|.
CASSWTGWNTEAFF
TGTGCCAGCAGCTGGACAGGGTGGAACACTGAAGCTTTCTTT
>TRBV28|TRBJ1-5|TRBD1|.
CASSLMTGVRGQPQHF
TGTGCCAGCAGTTTGATGACAGGGGTTCGCGGTCAGCCCCAGCATTTT
>TRBV4-1|TRBJ2-7|.|.
CASSPDPRAYEQYF
TGCGCCAGCAGCCCGGACCCCAGGGCCTACGAGCAGTACTTC
>TRBV7-9|TRBJ1-2|TRBD1|.
CASSPRQGFYGYTF
TGTGCCAGCAGCCCACGACAGGGTTTCTATGGCTACACCTTC
>TRBV30|TRBJ2-7|TRBD1|.
CAWEGQVGFSYEQYF
TGTGCCTGGGAAGGACAGGTCGGCTTCTCCTACGAGCAGTACTTC
>TRBV28|TRBJ1-6|.|.
CASSLTGDNSPLHF
TGTGCCAGCAGCCTCACAGGCGATAATTCACCCCTCCACTTT
>TRBV4-1|TRBJ2-1|.|.
CASSQYGPSSDEQFF
TGCGCCAGCAGCCAATACGGGCCTTCCAGCGATGAGCAGTTCTTC
>TRBV7-8|TRBJ1-5|.|.
CASSPGVFNQPQHF
TGTGCCAGCAGCCCAGGTGTGTTCAATCAGCCCCAGCATTTT
>TRBV6-5|TRBJ1-6|.|.
CASSYGVPSTSPLHF
TGTGCCAGCAGTTACGGGGTCCCGAGCACTTCACCCCTCCACTTT
>TRBV7-6|TRBJ2-7|.|.
CASSPFILGEQYF
TGTGCCAGCAGCCCCTTCATTCTGGGCGAGCAGTACTTC
>TRBV7-2|TRBJ1-2|.|few
CASSLALTGDYGYTF
TGTGCCAGCAGCTTAGCCCTGACAGGCGACTATGGCTACACCTTC
>TRBV24-1|TRBJ2-3|.|.
CATSDLHSTDTQYF
TGTGCCACCAGTGATTTGCACAGCACAGATACGCAGTATTTT
>TRBV12-5|TRBJ2-5|.|.
CASGVTGETQYF
TGTGCTAGTGGCGTAACAGGGGAGACCCAGTACTTC
>TRBV20-1|TRBJ1-2|.|.
CSASGSGRINYGYTF
TGCAGTGCCAGTGGGTCAGGGAGGATTAACTATGGCTACACCTTC
>TRBV28|TRBJ1-5|.|few
CASSRSRNQPQHF
TGTGCCAGCAGTCGCTCGCGCAATCAGCCCCAGCATTTT
>TRBV25-1|TRBJ2-1|.|.
CASSEYGGRLYNEQFF
TGTGCCAGCAGTGAATATGGGGGCAGACTTTACAATGAGCAGTTCTTC
>TRBV3-1/TRBV3-2|TRBJ1-3|.|few
CASSQGGNTIYF
TGTGCCAGCAGCCAAGGTGGAAACACCATATATTTT
>TRBV5-6|TRBJ2-1|TRBD1|.
CASSSLGGQVAYYEQFF
TGTGCCAGCAGCTCGTTGGGGGGACAGGTAGCTTACTATGAGCAGTTCTTC
>TRBV2|TRBJ2-3|.|.
CASGADTSTDTQYF
TGTGCCAGCGGGGCAGACACTAGCACAGATACGCAGTATTTT
>TRBV5-1|TRBJ2-3|TRBD2|.
CASSSGLADSTDTQYF
TGCGCCAGCAGCTCCGGACTAGCGGACTCCACAGATACGCAGTATTTT
>TRBV7-9|TRBJ1-6|TRBD1|.
CASSLLGRGASPLHF
TGTGCCAGCAGCTTATTGGGCAGGGGGGCTTCACCCCTCCACTTT
>TRBV27|TRBJ2-2|.|.
CASSLWGAGELFF
TGTGCCAGCAGTTTATGGGGGGCCGGGGAGCTGTTTTTT